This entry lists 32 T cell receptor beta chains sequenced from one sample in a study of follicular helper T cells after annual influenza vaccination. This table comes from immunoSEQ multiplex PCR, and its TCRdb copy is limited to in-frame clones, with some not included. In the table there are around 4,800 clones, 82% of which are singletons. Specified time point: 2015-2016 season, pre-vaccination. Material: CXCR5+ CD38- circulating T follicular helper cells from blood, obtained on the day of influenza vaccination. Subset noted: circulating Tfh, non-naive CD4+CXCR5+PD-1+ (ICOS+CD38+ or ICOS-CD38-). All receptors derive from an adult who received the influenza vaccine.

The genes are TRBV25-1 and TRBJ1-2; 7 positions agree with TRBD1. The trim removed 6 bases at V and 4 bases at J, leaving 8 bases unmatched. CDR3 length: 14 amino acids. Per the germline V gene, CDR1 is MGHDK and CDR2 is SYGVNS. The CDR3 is CASRDSGGGYGYTF. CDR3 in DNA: TGTGCCAGCAGGGATTCAGGGGGTGGCTATGGCTACACCTTC.

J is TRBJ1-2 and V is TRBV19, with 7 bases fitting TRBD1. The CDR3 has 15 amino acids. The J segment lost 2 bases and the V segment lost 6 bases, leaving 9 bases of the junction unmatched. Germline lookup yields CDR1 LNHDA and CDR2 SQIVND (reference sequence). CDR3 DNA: TGTGCCAGTAGCTCTGTGACAGGGAGGAACTATGGCTACACCTTC. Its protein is CASSSVTGRNYGYTF.

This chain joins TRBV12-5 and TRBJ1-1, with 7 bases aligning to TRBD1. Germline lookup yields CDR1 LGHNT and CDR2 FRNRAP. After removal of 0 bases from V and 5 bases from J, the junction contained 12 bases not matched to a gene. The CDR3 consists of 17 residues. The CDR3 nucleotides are TGTGCTAGTGGTTTGGTGAGACCCGAGAGGGGGCGAACTGAAGCTTTCTTT. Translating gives CASGLVRPERGRTEAFF.

CDR3 in amino acids: CASSSRQSGYNSPLHF. As DNA, the CDR3 is TGTGCCAGCAGTTCCCGGCAGTCTGGTTATAATTCACCCCTCCACTTT. The rearrangement links TRBV6-5 to TRBJ1-6; D gene uncertain. CDR3 length: 16 residues. Germline CDR1 MNHEY, CDR2 SVGAGI. V was pared by 4 bases and J by 4 bases, with 14 bases between.

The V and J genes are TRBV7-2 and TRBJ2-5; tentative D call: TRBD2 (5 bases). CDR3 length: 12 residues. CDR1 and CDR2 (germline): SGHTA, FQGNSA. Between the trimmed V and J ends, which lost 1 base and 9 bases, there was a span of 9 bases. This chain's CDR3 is CASSLDNGAQYF. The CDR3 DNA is TGTGCCAGCAGCTTAGATAACGGGGCCCAGTACTTC.

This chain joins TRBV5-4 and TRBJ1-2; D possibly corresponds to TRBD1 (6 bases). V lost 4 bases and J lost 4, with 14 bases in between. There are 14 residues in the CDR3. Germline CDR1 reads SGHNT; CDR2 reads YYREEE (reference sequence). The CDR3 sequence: CASSPRGGAYGYTF. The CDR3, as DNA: TGTGCCAGCAGCCCCAGGGGCGGGGCCTATGGCTACACCTTC.

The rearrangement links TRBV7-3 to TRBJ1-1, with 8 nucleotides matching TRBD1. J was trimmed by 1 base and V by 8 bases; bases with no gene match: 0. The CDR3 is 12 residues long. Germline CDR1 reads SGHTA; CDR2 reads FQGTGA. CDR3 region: CASGQGNTEAFF. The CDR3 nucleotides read TGTGCCAGCGGACAGGGGAACACTGAAGCTTTCTTT.

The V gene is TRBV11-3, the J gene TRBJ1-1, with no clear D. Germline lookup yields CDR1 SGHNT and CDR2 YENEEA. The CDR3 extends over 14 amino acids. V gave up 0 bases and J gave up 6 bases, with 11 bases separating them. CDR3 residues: CASSLEGGFAEAFF. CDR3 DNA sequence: TGTGCCAGCAGCTTAGAGGGCGGATTCGCTGAAGCTTTCTTT. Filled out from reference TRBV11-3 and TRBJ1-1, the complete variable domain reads EAGVVQSPRYKIIEKKQPVAFWCNPISGHNTLYWYLQNLGQGPELLIRYENEEAVDDSQLPKDRFSAERLKGVDSTLKIQPAELGDSAVYLCASSLEGGFAEAFFGQGTRLTVV.

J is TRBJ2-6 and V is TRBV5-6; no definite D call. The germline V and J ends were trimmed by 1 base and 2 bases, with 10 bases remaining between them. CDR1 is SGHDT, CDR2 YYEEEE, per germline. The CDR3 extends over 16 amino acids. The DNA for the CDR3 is TGTGCCAGCAGCTTGACCCGACCCCCTGGGGCCAACGTCCTGACTTTC. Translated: CASSLTRPPGANVLTF.

The CDR3 spells CASSYRGLNEKLFF. The CDR3 DNA sequence: TGTGCCAGCAGTTACCGGGGTCTTAATGAAAAACTGTTTTTT. The chain couples TRBV6-5 to TRBJ1-4; no firm D call. Germline CDR1 is MNHEY and CDR2 is SVGAGI. The CDR3 runs to 14 residues. Trimming pared 2 bases from V and 4 bases from J, leaving 8 bases between.

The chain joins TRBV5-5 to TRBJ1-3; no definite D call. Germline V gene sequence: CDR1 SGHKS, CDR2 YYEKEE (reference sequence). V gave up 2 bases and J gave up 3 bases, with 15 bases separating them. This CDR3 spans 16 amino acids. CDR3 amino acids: CASSLIGSRSGNTIYF. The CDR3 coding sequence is TGTGCCAGCAGCTTAATAGGGTCCAGAAGTGGAAACACCATATATTTT.

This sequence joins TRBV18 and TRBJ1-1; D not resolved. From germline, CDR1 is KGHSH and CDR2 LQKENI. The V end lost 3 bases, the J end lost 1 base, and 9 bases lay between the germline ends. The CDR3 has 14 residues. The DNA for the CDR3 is TGTGCCAGCTCACCCCAAACTAGGAACACTGAAGCTTTCTTT. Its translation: CASSPQTRNTEAFF.

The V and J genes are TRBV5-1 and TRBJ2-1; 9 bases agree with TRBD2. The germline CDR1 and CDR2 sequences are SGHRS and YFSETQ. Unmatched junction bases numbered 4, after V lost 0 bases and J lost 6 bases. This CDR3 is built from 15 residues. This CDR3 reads CASSLAPAGGNEQFF. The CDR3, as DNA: TGCGCCAGCAGCTTGGCCCCAGCGGGGGGCAATGAGCAGTTCTTC.

CDR3 in amino acids: CASGQSTGTGEKLFF. CDR3 DNA sequence: TGTGCCAGCGGACAATCGACCGGGACAGGTGAAAAACTGTTTTTT. The chain carries TRBV19 and TRBJ1-4; 8 bases match TRBD1. V trimming: 9 bases; J trimming: 7 bases; junction bases outside the gene matches: 13. CDR3 length: 15 amino acids. Per the germline V gene, CDR1 is LNHDA and CDR2 is SQIVND (reference sequence).

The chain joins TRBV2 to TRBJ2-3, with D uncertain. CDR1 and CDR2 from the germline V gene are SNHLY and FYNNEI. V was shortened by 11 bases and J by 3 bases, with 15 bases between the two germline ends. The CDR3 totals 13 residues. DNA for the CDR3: TGTGCCGGCGCTCGGAGTGCGACAGATACGCAGTATTTT. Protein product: CAGARSATDTQYF. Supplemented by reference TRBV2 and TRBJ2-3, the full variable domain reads EPEVTQTPSHQVTQMGQEVILRCVPISNHLYFYWYRQILGQKVEFLVSFYNNEISEKSEIFDDQFSVERPDGSNFTLKIRSTKLEDSAMYFCAGARSATDTQYFGPGTRLTVL.

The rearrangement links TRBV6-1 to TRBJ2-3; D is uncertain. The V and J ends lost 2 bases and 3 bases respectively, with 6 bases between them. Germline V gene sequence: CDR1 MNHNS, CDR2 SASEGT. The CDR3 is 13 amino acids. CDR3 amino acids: CASSERATDTQYF. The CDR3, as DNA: TGTGCCAGCAGTGAAAGGGCGACAGATACGCAGTATTTT.

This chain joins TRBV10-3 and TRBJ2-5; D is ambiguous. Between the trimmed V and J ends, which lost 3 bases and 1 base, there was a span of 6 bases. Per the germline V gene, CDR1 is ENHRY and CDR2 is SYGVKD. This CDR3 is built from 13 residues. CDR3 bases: TGTGCCATCAGTGAAGTCTTCCAAGAGACCCAGTACTTC. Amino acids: CAISEVFQETQYF.

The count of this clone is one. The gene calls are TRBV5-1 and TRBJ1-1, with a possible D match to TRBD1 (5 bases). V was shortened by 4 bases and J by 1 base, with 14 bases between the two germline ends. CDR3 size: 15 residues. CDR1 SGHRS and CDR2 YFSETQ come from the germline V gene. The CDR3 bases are TGCGCCAGCAGCCCGAGGACATCTGAGAACACTGAAGCTTTCTTT. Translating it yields CASSPRTSENTEAFF. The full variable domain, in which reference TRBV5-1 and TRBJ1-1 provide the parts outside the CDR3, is KAGVTQTPRYLIKTRGQQVTLSCSPISGHRSVSWYQQTPGQGLQFLFEYFSETQRNKGNFPGRFSGRQFSNSRSEMNVSTLELGDSALYLCASSPRTSENTEAFFGQGTRLTVV.

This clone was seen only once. CDR3 in amino acids: CASSLDGQGGEQFF. The CDR3, as DNA: TGTGCCAGCAGCTTAGATGGTCAGGGCGGTGAGCAGTTCTTC. The rearrangement links TRBV11-3 to TRBJ2-1; TRBD1 is a possible D gene (5 bases). Germline assignment: CDR1 SGHNT and CDR2 YENEEA. V lost 0 bases and J 9 bases, leaving 12 bases between the germline ends. The CDR3 is 14 amino acids.

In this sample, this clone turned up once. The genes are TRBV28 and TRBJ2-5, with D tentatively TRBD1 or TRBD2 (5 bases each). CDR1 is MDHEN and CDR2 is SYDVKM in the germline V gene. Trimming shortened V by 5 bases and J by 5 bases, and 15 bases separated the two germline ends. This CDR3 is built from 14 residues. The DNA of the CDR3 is TGTGCCAGCAGTCCCAGGGACGGCGGGGAGACCCAGTACTTC. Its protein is CASSPRDGGETQYF.

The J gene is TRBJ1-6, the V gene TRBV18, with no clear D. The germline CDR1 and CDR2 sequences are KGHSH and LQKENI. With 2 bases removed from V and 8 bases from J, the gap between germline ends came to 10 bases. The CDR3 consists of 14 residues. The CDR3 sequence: CASSPSPLDSPLHF. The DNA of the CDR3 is TGTGCCAGCTCACCAAGTCCACTGGATTCACCCCTCCACTTT.

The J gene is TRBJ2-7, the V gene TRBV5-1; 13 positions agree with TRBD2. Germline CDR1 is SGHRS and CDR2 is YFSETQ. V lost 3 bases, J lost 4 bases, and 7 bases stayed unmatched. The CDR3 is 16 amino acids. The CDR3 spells CASSWGTSGVIYEQYF. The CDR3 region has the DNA TGCGCCAGCAGCTGGGGGACTAGCGGGGTTATATACGAGCAGTACTTC.

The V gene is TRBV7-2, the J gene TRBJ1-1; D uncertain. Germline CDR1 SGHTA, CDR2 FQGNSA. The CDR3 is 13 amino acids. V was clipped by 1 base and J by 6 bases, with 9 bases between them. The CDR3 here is CASSLDREAEAFF. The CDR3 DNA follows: TGTGCCAGCAGCTTAGATAGGGAGGCTGAAGCTTTCTTT.

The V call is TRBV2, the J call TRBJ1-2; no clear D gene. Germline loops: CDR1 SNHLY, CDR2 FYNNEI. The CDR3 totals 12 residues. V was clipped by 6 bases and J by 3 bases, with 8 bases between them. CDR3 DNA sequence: TGTGCCAGCAGAGCTAGTTACTATGGCTACACCTTC. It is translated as CASRASYYGYTF.

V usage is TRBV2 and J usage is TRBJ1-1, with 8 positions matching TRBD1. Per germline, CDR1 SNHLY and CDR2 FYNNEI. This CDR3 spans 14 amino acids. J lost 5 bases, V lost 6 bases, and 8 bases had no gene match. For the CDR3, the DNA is TGTGCCAGCAGACCCAACAGGGGGTGGACTGAAGCTTTCTTT. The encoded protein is CASRPNRGWTEAFF.

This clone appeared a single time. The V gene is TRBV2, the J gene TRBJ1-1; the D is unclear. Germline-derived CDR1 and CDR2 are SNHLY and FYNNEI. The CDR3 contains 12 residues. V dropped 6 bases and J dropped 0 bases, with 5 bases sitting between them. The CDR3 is CASRGLNTEAFF. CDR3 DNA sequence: TGTGCCAGCAGGGGGTTGAACACTGAAGCTTTCTTT.

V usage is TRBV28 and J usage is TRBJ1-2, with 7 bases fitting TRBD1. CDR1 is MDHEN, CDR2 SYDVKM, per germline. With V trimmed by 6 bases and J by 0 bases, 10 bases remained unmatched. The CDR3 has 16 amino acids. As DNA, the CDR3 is TGTGCCAGCAGGGAACCCACAGGGGCAGCTAACTATGGCTACACCTTC. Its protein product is CASREPTGAANYGYTF.

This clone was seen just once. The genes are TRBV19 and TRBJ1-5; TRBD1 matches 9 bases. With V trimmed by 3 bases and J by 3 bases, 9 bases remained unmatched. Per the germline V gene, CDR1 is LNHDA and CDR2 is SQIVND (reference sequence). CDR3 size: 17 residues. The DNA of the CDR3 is TGTGCCAGTAGTATCGGCCCGGACAGGGGATTCAATCAGCCCCAGCATTTT. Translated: CASSIGPDRGFNQPQHF.

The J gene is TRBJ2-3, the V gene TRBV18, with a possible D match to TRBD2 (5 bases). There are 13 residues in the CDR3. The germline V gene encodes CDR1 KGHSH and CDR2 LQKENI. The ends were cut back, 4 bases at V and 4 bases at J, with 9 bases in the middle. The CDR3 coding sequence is TGTGCCAGCTCACTGAGCGGACCAGATACGCAGTATTTT. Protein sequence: CASSLSGPDTQYF.

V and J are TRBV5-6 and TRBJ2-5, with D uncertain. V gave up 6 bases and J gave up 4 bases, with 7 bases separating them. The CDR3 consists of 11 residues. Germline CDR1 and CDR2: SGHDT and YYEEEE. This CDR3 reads CASNFRETQYF. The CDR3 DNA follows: TGTGCCAGCAACTTTCGAGAGACCCAGTACTTC.

The CDR3: CASSPNGGTRSYF. Written as DNA, the CDR3 is TGTGCCAGCAGCCCCAATGGTGGGACTAGGTCGTACTTC. The V gene is TRBV13, the J gene TRBJ2-7; TRBD2 matches at 8 bases. Germline lookup yields CDR1 PRHDT and CDR2 FYEKMQ (reference sequence). V dropped 5 bases and J dropped 12; count of bases not matched to a gene: 12. This CDR3 has 13 residues.

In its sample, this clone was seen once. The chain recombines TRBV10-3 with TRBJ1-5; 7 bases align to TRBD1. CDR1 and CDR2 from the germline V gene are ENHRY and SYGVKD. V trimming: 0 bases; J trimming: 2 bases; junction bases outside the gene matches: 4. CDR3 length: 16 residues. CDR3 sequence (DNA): TGTGCCATCAGTGAGTCGAATCAGGGGGGCAATCAGCCCCAGCATTTT. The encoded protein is CAISESNQGGNQPQHF.